These 18 T cell receptor beta chains originate from one sample sequenced in a study of T cells expressing NK-cell markers. TCRdb re-called the 5' RACE reads and gives one entry per CDR3 protein, without DNA. The repertoire table contains some 390,000 distinct CDR3 sequences. The sample taken for sequencing was blood T cells: a sorted CD56 or NKG2C T cell subset, CD4+ or CD8+ T cells, or bulk PBMC T cells (not recorded which). These receptors were obtained from a woman in her forties or fifties in good health.

The chain combines TRBV12-3 or TRBV12-4 with TRBJ2-7; TCRdb gives TRBD1 as the D gene, but with no DNA this cannot be confirmed. The length of the CDR3 is 16 residues. The CDR3 is CASSLAGTWLFAEQYF.

This rearrangement joins TRBV15 to TRBJ1-5; the D call of TRBD1 rests on TCRdb alone, since no DNA is present to check it. This CDR3 has 18 amino acids. The germline V gene encodes CDR1 LNHNV and CDR2 YYDKDF (reference sequence). The CDR3 protein is CATSRGEDRGVGNQPQHF.

The chain combines TRBV7-9 with TRBJ2-1; TCRdb's D call, TRBD1, is unchecked because there is no DNA. The CDR3 loop spans 15 amino acids. Germline V lookup: CDR1 SEHNR, CDR2 FQNEAQ (reference sequence). The CDR3 here is CASSSEGGAHNEQFF.

This sequence joins TRBV5-5 and TRBJ2-3; absent DNA, TCRdb's TRBD2 call cannot be checked. Looked up from germline, CDR1 is SGHKS and CDR2 is YYEKEE (reference sequence). This CDR3 has 16 residues. The chain's CDR3 is CASSLVGGGTTDTQYF.

V usage is TRBV9 and J usage is TRBJ2-2; lacking DNA, the TRBD2 call made by TCRdb goes unchecked. Germline V gene sequence: CDR1 SGDLS, CDR2 YYNGEE. CDR3 length equals 18 residues. CDR3 in amino acids: CASSPSGTSGRGTGELFF.

The genes are TRBV9 and TRBJ1-4; the TCRdb call, TRBD1, lacks DNA for checking. This CDR3 contains 15 residues. Germline values: CDR1 SGDLS, CDR2 YYNGEE. CDR3 sequence: CASSPAGTGGEKLFF.

J is TRBJ2-1 and V is TRBV7-6; checking the TCRdb D call of TRBD2 is not possible without DNA. The CDR3 is 18 amino acids. CDR1 and CDR2 (germline): SGHVS, FNYEAQ. Here the CDR3 reads CASSLGPRRTSAYNEQFF.

The rearrangement links TRBV30 to TRBJ2-1; with no DNA, the TCRdb D assignment of TRBD2 cannot be verified. Germline CDR1 GTSNPN, CDR2 SVGIG (reference sequence). This CDR3 is built from 13 residues. The CDR3 reads CAWTKREFNEQFF.

The chain links TRBV7-3 to TRBJ1-4. The CDR3 length is 12 residues. Germline V gene sequence: CDR1 SGHTA, CDR2 FQGTGA. The CDR3 reads CASSPDGEKLFF.

V and J are TRBV20-1 and TRBJ2-1; the D call from TCRdb, TRBD1, cannot be confirmed without DNA. The CDR3 runs to 18 residues. From germline, CDR1 is DFQATT and CDR2 SNEGSKA (reference sequence). The chain's CDR3 is CSALRDRGDYKVGNEQFF.

The V gene is TRBV7-7, the J gene TRBJ2-2; absent DNA, TCRdb's TRBD2 call cannot be checked. Germline V gives CDR1 SSHAT, CDR2 FNYEAQ (reference sequence). This CDR3 comprises 17 residues. This CDR3 reads CASSLTLAGFGTGELFF.

The chain combines TRBV6-5 with TRBJ2-3. CDR3 length equals 15 residues. Per germline, CDR1 MNHEY and CDR2 SVGAGI. This CDR3 reads CASSYSISSEDTQYF.

The chain uses TRBV9 and TRBJ2-1; TCRdb's D gene call, TRBD2, goes unchecked for lack of DNA. CDR3 size: 17 residues. The germline CDR1 and CDR2 sequences are SGDLS and YYNGEE. CDR3 loop: CASSVGAGGGTDNEQFF.

CDR3 loop: CASTHGQSTGELFF. The V and J genes are TRBV6-2 or TRBV6-3 and TRBJ2-2; without DNA, the TCRdb call of TRBD1 cannot be checked. From germline, CDR1 is MNHEY and CDR2 SVGEGT. The CDR3 totals 14 residues.

The chain carries TRBV30 and TRBJ2-1; TCRdb reports TRBD2, a call that lacks DNA to check it against. This CDR3 contains 13 residues. Germline loops: CDR1 GTSNPN, CDR2 SVGIG (reference sequence). The CDR3 reads CAWSEGLAGSQFF.

V usage is TRBV5-1 and J usage is TRBJ1-1. Germline V gene lookup returns CDR1 SGHRS and CDR2 YFSETQ. The CDR3 totals 17 residues. The chain's CDR3 is CASSLVGQANLNTEAFF.

The rearrangement uses TRBV5-5 and TRBJ2-1. The germline CDR1 and CDR2 sequences are SGHKS and YYEKEE (reference sequence). The CDR3 loop spans 15 amino acids. CDR3 loop: CASSLDSASYNEQFF.

The rearrangement joins TRBV3-1 to TRBJ2-1; TCRdb outputs TRBD1, but without DNA this stays unchecked. This CDR3 contains 17 residues. Germline CDR1 and CDR2: LGHDT and YNNKEL (reference sequence). The CDR3 loop reads CASSQENGRGYYNEQFF.